This T cell receptor beta chain was obtained from a study of T cell repertoires in cytomegalovirus infection. Study at large: Signatures in public TCR beta sequences pointed to both CMV infection and matching HLA type.

On this clonotype: Its target is unknown.

Germline V lookup: CDR1 MNHEY, CDR2 SVGAGI. Trimming pared 6 bases from V and 5 bases from J, leaving 19 bases between. This CDR3 contains 15 residues. Notes on the study in general: The cumulative frequency of public TCR beta families identified carriers of CMV plus the relevant HLA. Across the ex vivo response, the dominant clonotypes were HLA-C-restricted CMV-specific TCR beta clonotypes.

TCRdb reanalysed the reads using MiXCR and keeps one entry per CDR3 protein. The sample has 700,000 to 950,000 distinct CDR3 sequences; less than 35% are singletons. V and J are TRBV6-5 and TRBJ2-5, with D perhaps matching TRBD1 (5 bases). The clonotype originates from a human donor in good health (CMV status not recorded). Some clones in this sample may be carry-over from other donors' samples. This material consisted of cultured CD8+ T cells from PBMCs, taken from culture after CMV antigen stimulation. CDR3 loop: CASSPVQVLGETQYF. Here the CDR3 DNA reads TGTGCCAGCAGCCCTGTACAGGTTCTGGGGGAGACCCAGTACTTC.